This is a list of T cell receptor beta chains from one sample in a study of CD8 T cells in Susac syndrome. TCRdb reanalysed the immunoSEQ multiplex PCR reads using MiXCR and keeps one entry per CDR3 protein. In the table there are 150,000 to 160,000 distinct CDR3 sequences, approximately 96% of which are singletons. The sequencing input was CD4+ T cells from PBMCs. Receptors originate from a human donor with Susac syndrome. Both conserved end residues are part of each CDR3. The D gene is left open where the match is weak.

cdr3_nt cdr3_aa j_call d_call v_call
TGTGCCAGCAGCGGGGGACAGCATTCGACAGATACGCAGTATTTT CASSGGQHSTDTQYF TRBJ2-3 TRBD1 TRBV5-4
TGCAGCGCCGTACTAGTTAGTTTTTCCTACGAGCAGTACTTC CSAVLVSFSYEQYF TRBJ2-7 NA TRBV29-1
TGCAGCGTCCAGGGGAACACTGAAGCTTTCTTT CSVQGNTEAFF TRBJ1-1 NA TRBV29-1
TGTGCCAGCAGCCAAGATTTCAACACTGAAGCTTTCTTT CASSQDFNTEAFF TRBJ1-1 NA TRBV14
TGCAGTGTCCTTTCGGGCGAGCAGTACTTC CSVLSGEQYF TRBJ2-7 NA TRBV20-1
TGTGCCAGCAGAGTCCCGAATAATGAAAAACTGTTTTTT CASRVPNNEKLFF TRBJ1-4 NA TRBV27
TGTGCCAGCAGCTTATCAAGGGACAGCTATGGCTACACCTTC CASSLSRDSYGYTF TRBJ1-2 TRBD1 TRBV7-8
TGTGCCAGCAGCTTAGCGAGGACTAGCGCACTGTTTTTT CASSLARTSALFF TRBJ1-4 NA TRBV7-2
TGTGCCAGCAGTCACAGAAGGGGAAAACGAGAGACCCAGTACTTC CASSHRRGKRETQYF TRBJ2-5 NA TRBV27
TGTGCCAGCAGCGTTCAGGGATTCGGGAACACTGAAGCTTTCTTT CASSVQGFGNTEAFF TRBJ1-1 NA TRBV7-3
TGCAGTGGTCACTTCCCGGCCAGTGCCACAGATACGCAGTATTTT CSGHFPASATDTQYF TRBJ2-3 NA TRBV20-1
TGCAGCGTTGGTGATGCCGGTAATTCACCCCTCCACTTT CSVGDAGNSPLHF TRBJ1-6 NA TRBV29-1
TGCAGCGTCGCAAGGACGGGCGAGACCCAGTACTTC CSVARTGETQYF TRBJ2-5 NA TRBV29-1